The present TCR beta chain was sequenced within a study of T cells after yellow fever vaccination. TCRdb passed the 5' RACE reads through MiXCR, listing each CDR3 protein once. The table shows around 600,000 distinct CDR3 sequences, with 9% to 15% occurring only once. The junction had 17 bases not matched to a gene; V was cut back by 4 bases and J by 2 bases. The CDR3 sequence is 19 residues long. CDR1 is MDHEN and CDR2 is SYDVKM in the germline V gene. V usage is TRBV28 and J usage is TRBJ2-7, with TRBD1 identical over 10 bases. The TCR comes from a man aged 30 to 39 who received the YFV17D yellow fever vaccine. The starting material was PBMCs, obtained on the day of the yellow fever booster vaccination. CDR3 protein: CASSYRRDRGQTSPYEQYF. CDR3 nucleotides: TGTGCCAGCAGTTATAGAAGGGACAGGGGACAGACGTCCCCCTACGAGCAGTACTTC.